A single sample is the source of the 15 T cell receptor beta chains below, sequenced in a study of T-cell reconstitution after alpha-beta-depleted transplantation in children. During its preparation, the TCRbeta library received unique molecular identifiers. TCRdb itself ran the PCR reads through MiXCR, one entry per CDR3 protein. The data hold 300,000 to 400,000 distinct CDR3 sequences, with approximately 20% observed a single time. Sample: PBMCs, mostly from graft donor cells, taken 180 days after TCRalphabeta/CD19-depleted stem cell transplant. These receptors originate from a male patient under 18 who had a stem cell transplant for acute lymphoblastic leukemia, so the T cells may come from the graft donor.

This chain's CDR3 is CASSPLTGALKQYF. CDR3 bases: TGTGCCAGCAGCCCTCTGACAGGGGCATTGAAGCAGTACTTC. V usage is TRBV7-2 and J usage is TRBJ2-7; TRBD1 matches at 8 bases. This CDR3 comprises 14 residues. The germline V gene encodes CDR1 SGHTA and CDR2 FQGNSA. The ends lost 5 bases at V and 8 bases at J; junction bases unmatched: 11.

CDR3 coding DNA: TGTGCCACCAAACGCATGCAAACCGGGGAGCTGTTTTTT. Translating gives CATKRMQTGELFF. The V call is TRBV11-3, the J call TRBJ2-2; D uncertain. Germline lookup yields CDR1 SGHNT and CDR2 YENEEA. This CDR3 region has 13 residues. Trimming took 10 bases from V and 5 from J, leaving 14 bases between them.

The V call is TRBV7-9, the J call TRBJ2-1; D gene unclear. This CDR3 comprises 17 residues. CDR1 is SEHNR and CDR2 is FQNEAQ in the germline V gene (reference sequence). The V end lost 5 bases, the J end lost 5 bases, and 22 bases lay between the germline ends. As DNA, the CDR3 is TGTGCCAGCAGCACACGGATGGTCGGGCGGTACCACAATGAGCAGTTCTTC. Translated: CASSTRMVGRYHNEQFF.

This clonotype was seen more than once but under ten times. The V gene is TRBV12-3 or TRBV12-4, the J gene TRBJ1-3; a weak D match, TRBD1 (5 bases). The CDR3 contains 15 residues. V lost 5 bases, J lost 3 bases, and 14 bases lay in between. The CDR3 here is CASSNRHRGGNTIYF. CDR3 bases: TGTGCCAGCAGTAACAGGCATCGAGGTGGAAACACCATATATTTT.

The genes are TRBV7-3 and TRBJ2-2; the D gene is possibly TRBD2 (6 bases). The germline V gene encodes CDR1 SGHTA and CDR2 FQGTGA. Trimming shortened V by 2 bases and J by 0 bases, and 19 bases separated the two germline ends. This CDR3 has 19 residues. CDR3 sequence reads: CASSLRGINTPTNTGELFF. The CDR3 region has the DNA TGTGCCAGCAGCTTACGCGGGATCAATACCCCTACGAACACCGGGGAGCTGTTTTTT.

This clonotype turned up a few times. The genes are TRBV10-3 and TRBJ2-5; D perhaps matches TRBD2 (6 bases). Germline V gene sequence: CDR1 ENHRY, CDR2 SYGVKD. The germline V and J ends were trimmed by 4 bases and 5 bases, with 14 bases remaining between them. This CDR3 region has 14 residues. The CDR3 loop is CAISGRDPSETQYF. The DNA of the CDR3 is TGTGCCATCAGTGGGCGGGACCCTTCGGAGACCCAGTACTTC.

The gene calls are TRBV5-5 and TRBJ2-7; 9 bases match TRBD2. The CDR3 runs 17 residues. Unmatched junction bases numbered 14, after V lost 5 bases and J lost 2 bases. Looked up from germline, CDR1 is SGHKS and CDR2 is YYEKEE (reference sequence). The CDR3 nucleotides read TGTGCCAGCAGGCGGGGGGGCCCCGGGACTCCCACCTACGAGCAGTACTTC. This codes for CASRRGGPGTPTYEQYF.

About this clonotype itself: An end of the junction does not agree with germline; a read error may underlie this. V and J are TRBV18 and TRBJ2-6; unclear D gene. This CDR3 contains 16 residues. Germline CDR1 is KGHSH and CDR2 is LQKENI. The CDR3 coding sequence is TGTGCCAGCTCACCACAGGCCAGCTCTGTGGCCAACGTCCTGACTTTC. Translating gives CASSPQASSVANVLTF. The complete variable domain, with remaining parts taken from reference TRBV18 and TRBJ2-6, reads NAGVMQNPRHLVRRRGQEARLRCSPMKGHSHVYWYRQLPEEGLKFMVYLQKENIIDESGMPKERFSAEFPKEGPSILRIQQVVRGDSAAYFCASSPQASSVANVLTFGAGSRLTVL.

By proportion, this clonotype is hyperexpanded. The chain is built from TRBV6-5 and TRBJ2-5; 10 nucleotides align to TRBD1. V lost 5 bases, J lost 1 base, and 4 bases stayed unmatched. CDR3 size: 15 residues. From germline, CDR1 is MNHEY and CDR2 SVGAGI. The CDR3 coding sequence is TGTGCCAGCAGTACCCGGGACAGGGGCCAAGAGACCCAGTACTTC. This sequence encodes CASSTRDRGQETQYF.

This clonotype was counted only a few times. The rearrangement joins TRBV20-1 to TRBJ2-7; possibly TRBD2 for D (6 bases). V was clipped by 6 bases and J by 1 base, with 10 bases between them. CDR3 size: 12 residues. Germline lookup yields CDR1 DFQATT and CDR2 SNEGSKA (reference sequence). As DNA, the CDR3 is TGCAGTGCCGTAGCGGTTTCCTACGAGCAGTACTTC. Its protein is CSAVAVSYEQYF.

There are a few counts of this clonotype. The rearrangement links TRBV6-5 to TRBJ2-1; TRBD1 matches 8 bases. CDR3 length: 15 amino acids. The trim removed 2 bases at V and 6 bases at J, leaving 6 bases unmatched. Per the germline V gene, CDR1 is MNHEY and CDR2 is SVGAGI. The CDR3 region has the DNA TGTGCCAGCAGTTACCCCGGGACAGGCGTCAATGAGCAGTTCTTC. Protein product: CASSYPGTGVNEQFF.

The chain recombines TRBV20-1 with TRBJ1-1; TRBD1 matches 7 bases. The CDR3 has 13 amino acids. V dropped 3 bases and J dropped 0; count of bases not matched to a gene: 1. Germline CDR1 and CDR2: DFQATT and SNEGSKA (reference sequence). The CDR3 here is CSARTGMNTEAFF. CDR3 bases: TGCAGTGCTAGGACAGGGATGAACACTGAAGCTTTCTTT.

This clonotype was observed once. The chain is built from TRBV11-1 and TRBJ2-5, with TRBD2 matching 8 bases. With V trimmed by 2 bases and J by 3 bases, 14 bases remained unmatched. Germline assignment: CDR1 SGHAT and CDR2 FQDESV (reference sequence). The CDR3 has 18 residues. CDR3 residues: CASSLPTRGAGEEETQYF. CDR3 nucleotides: TGTGCCAGCAGCTTACCGACTCGGGGAGCGGGAGAGGAAGAGACCCAGTACTTC.

The chain links TRBV2 to TRBJ2-7; D tentatively fits TRBD1 or TRBD2 (6 bases each). The CDR3 spans 15 residues. V dropped 2 bases and J dropped 2 bases, with 13 bases sitting between them. The germline V gene encodes CDR1 SNHLY and CDR2 FYNNEI. CDR3 in DNA: TGTGCCAGCAGTGAATGGGGGGCGTCGACCTACGAGCAGTACTTC. Translated: CASSEWGASTYEQYF.

The chain links TRBV7-2 to TRBJ2-7; TRBD1 is a possible D gene (6 bases). CDR1 and CDR2 from the germline V gene are SGHTA and FQGNSA. The V end was cut by 0 bases, the J end by 6 bases, with 27 bases between. The CDR3 totals 19 residues. CDR3 region: CASSLARPGQRYWGGEQYF. As DNA, the CDR3 is TGTGCCAGCAGCTTAGCTCGACCTGGACAGAGGTATTGGGGTGGCGAGCAGTACTTC.